This TCR beta chain was found in a study of T-cell memory formation after mild COVID-19. V lost 3 bases to trimming and J lost 5 bases, with 10 bases between them. The CDR3 is made up of 14 amino acids. Study results and caveats: Contracting clones localized mainly to CM and EM when CD4+ and mainly to EMRA when CD8+.

The 5'RACE method, run with constant-segment primers, produced TCR alpha and TCR beta cDNA libraries (carrying sample barcodes and UMIs). MiXCR was run by TCRdb on the 5' RACE reads, yielding one entry per CDR3 protein. The sample yields 500,000 to 600,000 distinct CDR3 sequences, over 15% seen once. This clonotype was counted between two and nine times. Its antigen is unknown. The rearrangement joins TRBV12-3 or TRBV12-4 to TRBJ2-2; TRBD1 is a possible D gene (5 bases). This receptor was identified in an adult woman who had mild COVID-19 (a few samples of this study predate the infection). Cell type and time point are not known. Sequenced sample: PBMCs or a T cell subset sorted from them (not recorded which). As DNA, the CDR3 is TGTGCCAGCAGTTTCGACAGACGGACCGGGGAGCTGTTTTTT. Protein product: CASSFDRRTGELFF.